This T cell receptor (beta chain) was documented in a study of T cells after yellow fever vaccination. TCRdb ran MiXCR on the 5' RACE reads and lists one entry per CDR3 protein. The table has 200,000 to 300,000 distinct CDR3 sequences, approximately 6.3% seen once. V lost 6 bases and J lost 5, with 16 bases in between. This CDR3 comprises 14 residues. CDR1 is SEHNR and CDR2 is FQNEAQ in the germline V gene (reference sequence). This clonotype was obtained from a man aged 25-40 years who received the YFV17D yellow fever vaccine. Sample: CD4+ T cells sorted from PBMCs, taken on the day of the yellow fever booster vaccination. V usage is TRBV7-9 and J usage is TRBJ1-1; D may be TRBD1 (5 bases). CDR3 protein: CASSPRDGRTEAFF. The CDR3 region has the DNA TGTGCCAGCAGTCCCAGGGACGGCAGGACTGAAGCTTTCTTT.